One sample yielded the 5 T cell receptor beta chains listed below, sequenced in a study of T cell responses to AZD1222 COVID-19 vaccine. Profiling relied on immunoSEQ multiplex PCR, and the TCRdb table lists in-frame clones only, not all of them. The table lists about 86,000 clones, about 88% of them singletons. The specimen was peripheral blood, collected on day 0 of AZD1222 vaccination. Every receptor here comes from an adult in good health.

The gene calls are TRBV7-9 and TRBJ2-1; 7 bases agree with TRBD2. CDR1 SEHNR and CDR2 FQNEAQ come from the germline V gene (reference sequence). The length of the CDR3 is 15 residues. With 3 bases clipped from V and 5 bases from J, the junction kept 7 bases outside the gene matches. CDR3 DNA sequence: TGTGCCAGCAGCTTTGCTCGGGGGGAACACAATGAGCAGTTCTTC. Translated, it gives CASSFARGEHNEQFF.

The chain joins TRBV4-1 to TRBJ1-2, with 9 nucleotides matching TRBD1. The CDR3 has 16 amino acids. Germline V lookup: CDR1 MGHRA, CDR2 YSYEKL. V gave up 0 bases and J gave up 5 bases; unmatched junction bases: 7. The CDR3 DNA follows: TGCGCCAGCAGCCAAGATGACCGCGGGACAGGGTATGGCTACACCTTC. The encoded protein is CASSQDDRGTGYGYTF.

The rearrangement links TRBV24-1 to TRBJ2-1, with D perhaps TRBD1 (6 bases). Trimming took 4 bases from V and 6 from J, leaving 9 bases between them. The CDR3 loop spans 13 amino acids. Germline lookup yields CDR1 KGHDR and CDR2 SFDVKD. DNA for the CDR3: TGTGCCACCAGTGACGACAGGTTCAATGAGCAGTTCTTC. Translation: CATSDDRFNEQFF.

This sequence joins TRBV5-4 and TRBJ2-7; 7 bases map to TRBD1. Germline CDR1 reads SGHNT; CDR2 reads YYREEE (reference sequence). J was trimmed by 2 bases and V by 4 bases; bases with no gene match: 6. This CDR3 region has 14 residues. CDR3 sequence (DNA): TGTGCCAGCAGCCAGGACAGGTACCCCTACGAGCAGTACTTC. Translation: CASSQDRYPYEQYF.

The gene calls are TRBV19 and TRBJ1-3; 7 nucleotides line up with TRBD1. This CDR3 comprises 16 residues. Trimming at V came to 5 bases and at J to 0 bases, leaving 7 bases not matched to a gene. CDR1 is LNHDA, CDR2 SQIVND, per germline (reference sequence). The CDR3 nucleotides read TGTGCCAGTAGTTGGGACAGTCGGAGCTCTGGAAACACCATATATTTT. Protein product: CASSWDSRSSGNTIYF.